The sequence of this TCR beta chain was determined in a study of shared clonotypes between healthy human individuals. Study conclusions and caveats: In this cohort, only blood was sampled, and tissue repertoires likely differ. Rarefaction exposed incomplete sorted-subset sequencing despite large depth.

The V gene lost 3 bases and the J gene lost 7 bases, with 18 bases spanning the gap. CDR3 length: 15 amino acids. CDR1 is MNHEY, CDR2 SMNVEV, per germline (reference sequence). Only in-frame clones appear in the TCRdb table, and some are missing; sequencing was by immunoSEQ multiplex PCR. The data contain 730,000 or so clones, around 72% of them singletons. CD4+ cells underwent separation, giving CD45RA+ naive and CD45RA-negative memory subsets. Worth noting for this clone: Antigen unknown.

Material: memory CD4+ T cells sorted from blood. The sample's subset: CD45RA-negative fraction. The clonotype originates from a young woman in good health. The chain employs TRBV27 and TRBJ1-2, with TRBD1 as a possible D gene (6 bases). CDR3 nucleotide sequence: TGTGCCAGCAGTTTTGCGACAGGCGCCGTAGGTGGCTACACCTTC. It is translated as CASSFATGAVGGYTF.